The 18 T cell receptor beta chains listed next were all sequenced from one sample in a study of vaccination effects on CD4 cells after COVID-19. Profiling relied on immunoSEQ multiplex PCR, and the TCRdb table lists in-frame clones only, not all of them. The table has around 81,000 clones, roughly 80% seen once. These receptors' antigens are unknown. Antigen-specific CD4+ T cells were first expanded with viral peptide pools by the ViraFEST assay and only then sequenced. At the end of over 8 days of culture, CD4+ T cells were isolated. The cohort was immunized with two doses of either the BNT162b2 or mRNA-1273 vaccine. This material consisted of CD4+ T cells from PBMCs cultured with HCoV-OC43 spike peptides, taken after COVID-19 vaccination. Documented subset: HCoV-OC43 spike overlapping peptide pool stimulation. These receptors originate from a human donor who received a COVID-19 vaccine.

With respect to this clone: The junction and the germline gene differ at one end; a read error may be behind it. The chain employs TRBV28 and TRBJ2-3; 9 bases align to TRBD1. CDR1 is MDHEN, CDR2 SYDVKM, per germline. The CDR3 sequence is 14 residues long. The DNA of the CDR3 is TGTGCCAGCAGTTTTTACGCCGGGACAGGGAAGCAATTTTTT. Its translation: CASSFYAGTGKQFF.

This clone was seen a few times. V usage is TRBV19 and J usage is TRBJ1-5, with no clear D. Germline values: CDR1 LNHDA, CDR2 SQIVND (reference sequence). The CDR3 consists of 17 residues. V lost 5 bases and J lost 0, with 17 bases in between. The CDR3, as DNA: TGTGCCAGTAGTCCCACCGAGGCAGGTTATAGCAATCAGCCCCAGCATTTT. This encodes CASSPTEAGYSNQPQHF.

The rearrangement links TRBV3-1 (or the pseudogene TRBV3-2) to TRBJ2-6, with 7 bases fitting TRBD1. The CDR3 has 15 residues. In germline, CDR1 is LGHDT, CDR2 YNNKEL (reference sequence). V was clipped by 4 bases and J by 4 bases; unmatched bases: 4. In nucleotides, the CDR3 is TGTGCCAGCAGCCCGGGACAGCTAGGGGCCAACGTCCTGACTTTC. It encodes CASSPGQLGANVLTF.

This rearrangement joins TRBV9 to TRBJ2-7, with unresolved D. This CDR3 contains 17 residues. Trimming left V 7 bases short and J 0 bases short, with 23 bases between. CDR1 and CDR2 from the germline V gene are SGDLS and YYNGEE. The CDR3 protein is CASCRPGYFTLSYEQYV. The CDR3 region has the DNA TGTGCCAGCTGCCGCCCTGGATATTTCACTCTCTCCTACGAGCAGTACGTC.

The chain has TRBV9 and TRBJ1-2, with D unclear. The V and J ends lost 1 base and 6 bases respectively, with 16 bases between them. CDR3 length: 15 amino acids. The germline V gene encodes CDR1 SGDLS and CDR2 YYNGEE. CDR3 bases: TGTGCCAGCAGCGTAAGGCAAGGAGTCGATGATGGCTACACCTTC. Its translation is CASSVRQGVDDGYTF.

J is TRBJ1-6 and V is TRBV9; possible D gene TRBD1, 6 bases. CDR3 length equals 16 residues. V lost 0 bases to trimming and J lost 5 bases, with 12 bases between them. In germline, CDR1 is SGDLS, CDR2 YYNGEE. The CDR3 coding sequence is TGTGCCAGCAGCGTAGGGGTGGGGGCCGATAATTCACCCCTCCACTTT. Encoded protein: CASSVGVGADNSPLHF.

This rearrangement joins TRBV5-5 to TRBJ2-7; possible D gene TRBD1, 5 bases. The CDR3 is 14 amino acids. CDR1 is SGHKS and CDR2 is YYEKEE in the germline V gene (reference sequence). V was pared by 0 bases and J by 4 bases, with 11 bases between. The CDR3 spells CASSLGTHSYEQYV. The DNA for the CDR3 is TGTGCCAGCAGCTTGGGGACACACTCTTACGAGCAGTACGTC.

V usage is TRBV12-5 and J usage is TRBJ2-5; a possible D gene is TRBD2 (5 bases). This CDR3 is 15 amino acids long. Germline V gene sequence: CDR1 LGHNT, CDR2 FRNRAP. Trimming took off 6 bases at V and 0 bases at J, with 14 bases between the two ends. The CDR3 coding sequence is TGTGCTAGTGGGCCACTCCCGGGGTACCAAGAGACCCAGTACTTC. It translates to CASGPLPGYQETQYF.

This chain links TRBV5-8 with TRBJ2-5; 7 positions match TRBD1. CDR1 is SGHTS and CDR2 is YDEGEE in the germline V gene. J gave up 1 base and V 6 bases, and 9 bases lay outside the gene matches. This CDR3 is 15 amino acids long. CDR3 sequence (DNA): TGTGCCAGCAACCGACAGGGCCTTTTCCAAGAGACCCAGTACTTC. As protein: CASNRQGLFQETQYF.

The chain employs TRBV7-9 and TRBJ1-4; a possible D gene is TRBD1 (5 bases). CDR1 is SEHNR, CDR2 FQNEAQ, per germline (reference sequence). Trimming shortened V by 0 bases and J by 5 bases, and 10 bases separated the two germline ends. The CDR3 loop spans 15 amino acids. CDR3 coding DNA: TGTGCCAGCAGCTTAGCGGGGGGGGAAAATGAAAAACTGTTTTTT. Translation: CASSLAGGENEKLFF.

CDR3 residues: CASSLKDYNEQFF. DNA for the CDR3: TGTGCCAGCAGTTTGAAAGACTACAATGAGCAGTTCTTC. The V gene is TRBV12-3 or TRBV12-4, the J gene TRBJ2-1; D gene unclear. V gave up 3 bases and J gave up 3 bases, with 6 bases separating them. The length of the CDR3 is 13 residues.

The chain combines TRBV7-3 with TRBJ2-5, with 10 positions matching TRBD1. The CDR3 is 15 amino acids. CDR1 SGHTA and CDR2 FQGTGA come from the germline V gene. The ends lost 4 bases at V and 5 bases at J; junction bases unmatched: 7. Written as DNA, the CDR3 is TGTGCCAGCAGCTCGGGACAGGGGCCTAGGGAGACCCAGTACTTC. It is translated as CASSSGQGPRETQYF.

This clone was observed a few times. The rearrangement uses TRBV4-1 and TRBJ1-1; 8 bases agree with TRBD1. CDR3 length: 18 residues. V lost 3 bases, J lost 1 base, and 13 bases stayed unmatched. In germline, CDR1 is MGHRA, CDR2 YSYEKL. The CDR3 sequence is CASSHRDRGGGTNTEAFF. DNA for the CDR3: TGCGCCAGCAGCCACCGAGACAGGGGAGGAGGTACGAACACTGAAGCTTTCTTT.

This clone came up a few times. The DNA of the CDR3 is TGTGCCAGCAGCCTGCACGGCGGACGCCGTTTAGGGGGCCACTCTGGAAACACCATATATTTT. It specifies CASSLHGGRRLGGHSGNTIYF. The genes are TRBV3-1 (or the pseudogene TRBV3-2) and TRBJ1-3; 7 bases line up with TRBD1. The ends lost 4 bases at V and 0 bases at J; junction bases unmatched: 21. Germline V gene lookup returns CDR1 LGHDT and CDR2 YNNKEL (reference sequence). The CDR3 has 21 residues.

V is TRBV11-3 and J is TRBJ2-2, with 7 bases lining up with TRBD1. The CDR3 runs 15 residues. The V gene end was trimmed by 6 bases and the J gene end by 1 base; junction bases not matched to a gene: 5. Germline assignment: CDR1 SGHNT and CDR2 YENEEA. CDR3 sequence reads: CASRPTGMNTGELFF. For the CDR3, the DNA is TGTGCCAGCAGACCGACAGGGATGAACACCGGGGAGCTGTTTTTT.

The chain employs TRBV2 and TRBJ2-3; D call uncertain. Germline lookup yields CDR1 SNHLY and CDR2 FYNNEI. V was pared by 6 bases and J by 8 bases, with 18 bases between. The CDR3 covers 14 residues. This chain's CDR3 is CASSQNGPPGTQYF. The CDR3 nucleotides are TGTGCCAGCAGCCAAAACGGGCCCCCCGGTACGCAGTATTTT.

V is TRBV18 and J is TRBJ2-3; tentatively, D is TRBD1 (6 bases). Trimming removed 3 bases at V and 0 bases at J, with 10 bases between. The CDR3 spans 15 residues. Germline values: CDR1 KGHSH, CDR2 LQKENI. In DNA form, the CDR3 reads TGTGCCAGCTCACCGCGACAGGCTAGCACAGATACGCAGTATTTT. Translation gives CASSPRQASTDTQYF.

This rearrangement joins TRBV14 to TRBJ2-2; no definite D call. Germline V gene lookup returns CDR1 SGHDN and CDR2 FVKESK. CDR3 length equals 15 residues. V lost 7 bases, J lost 5 bases, and 17 bases lay in between. In DNA, the CDR3 is TGTGCCAGCACCACTACGAGAAGGGCGACCGGGGAGCTGTTTTTT. Translation: CASTTTRRATGELFF.